This is a list of T cell receptor beta chains from one sample in a study of persistence of HIV-infected CD4 T cells. No antigens are known for them. Clones were sequenced by immunoSEQ multiplex PCR, and TCRdb holds only the in-frame ones, with some missing. The data hold roughly 17,000 clones, with roughly two thirds observed a single time. The sample consisted of CD4+ T cells sorted from PBMCs after roughly 20-hour stimulation, taken from a patient who received antiretroviral therapy. The receptor source for this set is an adult woman with HIV who was CMV-seropositive. The CDR3 runs from the conserved cysteine through the conserved F or W. The order of the fields is V gene, D gene, J gene, CDR3 protein. A D gene is named only where the DNA matches it firmly.

v_gene: TRBV6-5
d_gene: -
j_gene: TRBJ1-2
CDR3aa: CASSPRGRGTYGYTF

v_gene: TRBV15
d_gene: TRBD2
j_gene: TRBJ2-5
CDR3aa: CATSRDPQTGGETQYF

v_gene: TRBV6-1
d_gene: -
j_gene: TRBJ1-2
CDR3aa: CASSEAGGRIYGYTF

v_gene: TRBV30
d_gene: -
j_gene: TRBJ1-1
CDR3aa: CAWSVPENTEAFF

v_gene: TRBV6-5
d_gene: -
j_gene: TRBJ1-4
CDR3aa: CASSRAINEKLFF

v_gene: TRBV19
d_gene: -
j_gene: TRBJ1-1
CDR3aa: CASSISAGRETEAFF

v_gene: TRBV10-1
d_gene: TRBD2
j_gene: TRBJ2-3
CDR3aa: CASSDTSGGGTDTQYF

v_gene: TRBV2
d_gene: -
j_gene: TRBJ1-3
CDR3aa: CASSAGEVPGNTIYF

v_gene: TRBV4-1
d_gene: -
j_gene: TRBJ2-1
CDR3aa: CASSLLATSYNEQFF

v_gene: TRBV27
d_gene: -
j_gene: TRBJ2-7
CDR3aa: CASSHGHVYEQYF

v_gene: TRBV3-1/TRBV3-2
d_gene: -
j_gene: TRBJ1-4
CDR3aa: CASSQFGNNEKLFF

v_gene: TRBV10-3
d_gene: TRBD2
j_gene: TRBJ2-4
CDR3aa: CAISEGRVGSGGKNIQYF

v_gene: TRBV7-3
d_gene: TRBD2
j_gene: TRBJ2-5
CDR3aa: CASSLRRGGPETQYF

v_gene: TRBV13
d_gene: -
j_gene: TRBJ2-5
CDR3aa: CASSLGPGVTETQYF

v_gene: TRBV12-3/TRBV12-4
d_gene: -
j_gene: TRBJ2-2
CDR3aa: CASSPGPGELFF

v_gene: TRBV9
d_gene: -
j_gene: TRBJ1-1
CDR3aa: CASSADGGVTAEAFF

v_gene: TRBV6-5
d_gene: -
j_gene: TRBJ1-3
CDR3aa: CASSPAGHINTIYF

v_gene: TRBV7-3
d_gene: TRBD2
j_gene: TRBJ2-2
CDR3aa: CASSLTSGGSNTGELFF

v_gene: TRBV29-1
d_gene: TRBD1
j_gene: TRBJ1-2
CDR3aa: CSASLGPGTGLLYGYTF

v_gene: TRBV7-6
d_gene: -
j_gene: TRBJ2-7
CDR3aa: CASSQAPTGTASYEQYF

v_gene: TRBV19
d_gene: -
j_gene: TRBJ1-1
CDR3aa: CASRDTANTEAFF

v_gene: TRBV7-9
d_gene: TRBD1
j_gene: TRBJ2-1
CDR3aa: CASSFSGTGKYNEQFF